The entry that follows covers one T cell receptor beta chain sequence. This record comes from a study of cytomegalovirus exposure and HLA in healthy donors. The PCR contained 60 Vbeta and 13 Jbeta primers. Produced via immunoSEQ multiplex PCR; TCRdb's table is partial and in-frame only. The sample has 100,000 to 120,000 clones; 78% are singletons. Trimming shortened V by 1 base and J by 4 bases, and 6 bases separated the two germline ends. Germline values: CDR1 SGHNT, CDR2 YYREEE (reference sequence). This CDR3 has 13 amino acids. The TCR sequence derives from a man under 40 in good health and CMV-seronegative. This chain uses TRBV5-4 with TRBJ1-5, with D unclear. Sample: PBMCs. The CDR3 DNA reads as TGTGCCAGCAGCTTGCCGGGAAATCAGCCCCAGCATTTT. Amino acid sequence: CASSLPGNQPQHF.